This paragraph covers one T cell receptor (beta chain) sequence. Its target is not known. Each donor (without exception) was a healthy Caucasian. These data are taken from a study of identical twins. Study-wide points: Partly confounded zero-insertion analyses could result from invariant MAIT and iNKT cells.

Germline values: CDR1 LGHDT, CDR2 YNNKEL (reference sequence). CDR3 length: 14 amino acids. Losses at the gene ends were 4 bases for V and 3 bases for J; bases not matched to a gene: 3. A universal primer binding site was introduced by template switching. The final cDNA contained unique molecular identifiers. TCRdb re-analysed the 5' RACE reads in MiXCR, keeping a single row per CDR3 protein. The sample consists of 650,000 to 800,000 distinct CDR3 sequences, around 8.3% of them appearing once. These data were also reused for a study on yellow fever vaccine responses in identical twins. That publication notes: Twins reportedly showed a vaccine T cell response that seemed partly convergent and partly personalized.

Material: PBMCs. The J gene is TRBJ1-3, the V gene TRBV3-1; 7 bases are a match to TRBD1. The receptor was derived from a woman under 30 in good health. CDR3 in DNA: TGTGCCAGCAGCCGCAGGGGGTTTGGAAACACCATATATTTT. Residues: CASSRRGFGNTIYF.